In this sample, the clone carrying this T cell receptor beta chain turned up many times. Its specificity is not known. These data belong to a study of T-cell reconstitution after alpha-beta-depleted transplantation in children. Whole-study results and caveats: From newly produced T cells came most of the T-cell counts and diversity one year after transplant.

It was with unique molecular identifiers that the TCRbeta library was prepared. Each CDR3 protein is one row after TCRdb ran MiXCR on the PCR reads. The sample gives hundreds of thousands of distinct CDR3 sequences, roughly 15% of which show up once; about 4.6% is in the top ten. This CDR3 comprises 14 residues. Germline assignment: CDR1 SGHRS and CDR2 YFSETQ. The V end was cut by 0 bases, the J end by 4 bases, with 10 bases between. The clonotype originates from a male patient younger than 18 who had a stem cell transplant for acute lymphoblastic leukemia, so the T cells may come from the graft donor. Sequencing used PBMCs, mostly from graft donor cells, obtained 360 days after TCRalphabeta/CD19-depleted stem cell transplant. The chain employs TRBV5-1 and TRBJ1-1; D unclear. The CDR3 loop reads CASSLAGRSTEAFF. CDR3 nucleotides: TGCGCCAGCAGCTTGGCCGGGAGGTCCACTGAAGCTTTCTTT. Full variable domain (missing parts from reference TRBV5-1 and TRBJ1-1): KAGVTQTPRYLIKTRGQQVTLSCSPISGHRSVSWYQQTPGQGLQFLFEYFSETQRNKGNFPGRFSGRQFSNSRSEMNVSTLELGDSALYLCASSLAGRSTEAFFGQGTRLTVV.